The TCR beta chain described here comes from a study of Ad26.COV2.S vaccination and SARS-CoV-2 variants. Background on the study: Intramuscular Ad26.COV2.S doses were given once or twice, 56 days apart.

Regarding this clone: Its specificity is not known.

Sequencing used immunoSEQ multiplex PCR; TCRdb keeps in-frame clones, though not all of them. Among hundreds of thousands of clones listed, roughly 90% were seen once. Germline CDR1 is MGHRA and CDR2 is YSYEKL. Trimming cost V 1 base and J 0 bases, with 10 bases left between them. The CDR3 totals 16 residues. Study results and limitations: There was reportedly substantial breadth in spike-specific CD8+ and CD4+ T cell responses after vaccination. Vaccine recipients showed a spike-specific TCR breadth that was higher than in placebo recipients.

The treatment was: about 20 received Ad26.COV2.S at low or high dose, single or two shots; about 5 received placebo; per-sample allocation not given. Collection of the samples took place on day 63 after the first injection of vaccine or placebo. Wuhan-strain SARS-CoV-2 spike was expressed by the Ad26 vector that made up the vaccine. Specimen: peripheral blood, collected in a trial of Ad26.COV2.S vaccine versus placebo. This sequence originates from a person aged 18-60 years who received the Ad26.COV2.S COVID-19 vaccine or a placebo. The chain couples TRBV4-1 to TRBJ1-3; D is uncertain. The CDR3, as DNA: TGCGCCAGCAGCCAAGTTCGCCCGGTCTCTGGAAACACCATATATTTT. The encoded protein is CASSQVRPVSGNTIYF.